This TCR beta chain was retrieved from a study of blood T cell repertoires in COVID-19. Those enrolled in Seattle joined during active infection and were followed longitudinally afterward. Under the authors' procedure: Using reference gene primer amplification, nucleated cell counts were estimated. Sequencing used immunoSEQ multiplex PCR; TCRdb keeps in-frame clones, though not all of them. Clonal size and the V and J genes are those of that table, whereas D and trimming came from the DNA. The data show a few hundred thousand clones, 70% to 85% seen once. CDR1 is LNHDA, CDR2 SQIVND, per germline (reference sequence). V lost 5 bases and J lost 8; bases outside the gene matches: 8. The CDR3 is made up of 14 amino acids.

Sequencing used peripheral blood. The clonotype originates from a human donor with COVID-19, enrolled during active disease. The donor label of this sample is uncertain. V usage is TRBV19 and J usage is TRBJ1-2, with TRBD1 identical over 10 bases. The CDR3 nucleotides are TGTGCCAGTAGTCCCTTGACAGGGGGCGGCGGCTACACCTTC. This sequence encodes CASSPLTGGGGYTF.